The rows below give T cell receptor beta chains drawn from one sample of a study of identical twins. TCRdb ran MiXCR on the 5' RACE reads and lists one entry per CDR3 protein. The sample has a few hundred thousand distinct CDR3 sequences, over 9.5% seen once; the top ten hold 10%. The sample consisted of memory T cells sorted from blood. These receptors were collected from a man aged 45-65 years in good health. The CDR3 runs from the conserved cysteine through the conserved F or W. The D gene is left open where the match is weak. The size entry is marked missing in some rows and otherwise reads once, few, many or a size class.

TRBV19,few,TRBJ1-1,TRBD1,CASSPPGGVWTGEDWEAFF,TGTGCCAGTAGTCCCCCCGGCGGGGTATGGACAGGGGAGGACTGGGAAGCTTTCTTT
TRBV5-4,NA,TRBJ2-7,NA,CASSVRQGASGDEQYF,TGTGCCAGCAGCGTTCGACAGGGTGCCTCGGGGGACGAGCAGTACTTC
TRBV7-8,NA,TRBJ1-5,NA,CASSLAGGGDQPQHF,TGTGCCAGCAGCTTAGCCGGTGGAGGGGATCAGCCCCAGCATTTT
TRBV18,few,TRBJ2-1,NA,CASSFQGGYNEQFF,TGTGCCAGCTCATTCCAGGGGGGGTACAATGAGCAGTTCTTC
TRBV5-1,few,TRBJ2-5,TRBD2,CASSPSGVGETQYF,TGCGCCAGCAGCCCTAGCGGGGTCGGAGAGACCCAGTACTTC
TRBV6-1,many,TRBJ2-7,TRBD2,CASSSVSGRASYEQYF,TGTGCCAGCAGTAGTGTGAGCGGGAGGGCCTCCTACGAGCAGTACTTC
TRBV7-9,few,TRBJ2-1,NA,CASSLGFVERSYNEQFF,TGTGCCAGCAGCTTAGGATTTGTCGAGCGGTCCTACAATGAGCAGTTCTTC
TRBV20-1,NA,TRBJ1-1,NA,CSARGGRVNTEAFF,TGCAGTGCTAGAGGTGGCAGGGTGAACACTGAAGCTTTCTTT
TRBV7-8,many,TRBJ1-2,TRBD1,CASSLSAGTVHGYTF,TGTGCCAGCAGCTTAAGCGCCGGGACAGTTCATGGCTACACCTTC
TRBV11-2,many,TRBJ2-2,TRBD1,CASRRTGGASGELFF,TGTGCCAGCAGACGGACAGGGGGCGCATCCGGGGAGCTGTTTTTT
TRBV20-1,few,TRBJ1-1,NA,CSARGGTSINTEAFF,TGCAGTGCTAGAGGGGGGACGTCAATCAACACTGAAGCTTTCTTT
TRBV20-1,few,TRBJ2-3,NA,CSARFPGTDTQYF,TGCAGTGCTAGGTTCCCAGGAACAGATACGCAGTATTTT
TRBV7-3,few,TRBJ2-1,TRBD2,CASSLMGGGNNEQFF,TGTGCCAGCAGCTTAATGGGCGGGGGTAACAATGAGCAGTTCTTC
TRBV10-2,NA,TRBJ2-3,TRBD1,CASSGGTESTDTQYF,TGCGCCAGCAGTGGAGGGACAGAAAGCACAGATACGCAGTATTTT
TRBV7-6,NA,TRBJ2-5,TRBD2,CASSGTSGPQETQYF,TGTGCCAGCTCGGGGACTAGCGGACCCCAAGAGACCCAGTACTTC
TRBV5-1,NA,TRBJ2-1,TRBD1,CASTPGGLGNYNEQFF,TGCGCCAGCACCCCAGGGGGCCTAGGGAACTACAATGAGCAGTTCTTC
TRBV6-5,NA,TRBJ2-3,NA,CASSYSTGTASYSTDTQYF,TGTGCCAGCAGTTACTCAACCGGGACTGCATCATATAGCACAGATACGCAGTATTTT
TRBV2,NA,TRBJ2-2,NA,CASTYRAYTGELFF,TGTGCCAGCACGTACAGAGCCTACACCGGGGAGCTGTTTTTT
TRBV5-1,many,TRBJ1-1,NA,CASSLKARGKTEAFF,TGCGCCAGCAGCTTGAAGGCCAGGGGAAAGACTGAAGCTTTCTTT
TRBV5-1,few,TRBJ2-7,NA,CASSTGAGFNEQYF,TGCGCCAGCAGCACTGGGGCGGGGTTTAACGAGCAGTACTTC
TRBV20-1,many,TRBJ2-7,NA,CSASWSGRTLEQYF,TGCAGTGCTTCGTGGTCGGGACGAACTCTCGAGCAGTACTTC
TRBV5-1,many,TRBJ2-7,TRBD1,CASSQQPGTGGNEQYF,TGCGCCAGCAGCCAACAACCCGGGACAGGGGGGAACGAGCAGTACTTC
TRBV6-5,many,TRBJ1-1,TRBD1,CASRRTGGEAFF,TGTGCCAGCAGACGGACAGGGGGCGAAGCTTTCTTT
TRBV10-3,many,TRBJ2-5,TRBD2,CAIRIAGVETQYF,TGTGCCATCAGAATAGCGGGAGTTGAGACCCAGTACTTC
TRBV10-3,few,TRBJ1-2,NA,CAISGLAGERGYTF,TGTGCCATCAGTGGATTAGCAGGGGAACGCGGCTACACCTTC
TRBV10-3,few,TRBJ2-2,NA,CAIRGTFTGELFF,TGTGCCATCAGGGGGACTTTTACCGGGGAGCTGTTTTTT
TRBV27,few,TRBJ1-1,NA,CASSLWGLDTEAFF,TGTGCCAGCAGTTTATGGGGGTTAGACACTGAAGCTTTCTTT
TRBV5-1,many,TRBJ2-5,NA,CASSPGRVETQYF,TGCGCCAGCAGCCCAGGAAGAGTGGAGACCCAGTACTTC
TRBV4-2,many,TRBJ2-1,NA,CASSQAGIYNEQFF,TGTGCCAGCAGCCAAGCAGGTATCTACAATGAGCAGTTCTTC
TRBV6-2/TRBV6-3,many,TRBJ2-3,NA,CASGPTPDRDTQYF,TGTGCCAGCGGGCCTACCCCGGACCGTGATACGCAGTATTTT
TRBV7-3,many,TRBJ2-3,TRBD2,CASSQLAGVADTQYF,TGTGCCAGCAGCCAACTAGCGGGAGTAGCAGATACGCAGTATTTT
TRBV5-6,NA,TRBJ2-5,TRBD1,CASSWGPGQKETQYF,TGTGCCAGCAGCTGGGGACCGGGACAGAAAGAGACCCAGTACTTC
TRBV28,many,TRBJ2-5,NA,CASRPGLQETQYF,TGTGCCAGCAGGCCCGGACTACAAGAGACCCAGTACTTC
TRBV12-3/TRBV12-4,NA,TRBJ1-4,TRBD1,CASSLDRKLFF,TGTGCCAGCAGCCTGGACAGGAAACTGTTTTTT
TRBV28,NA,TRBJ2-3,TRBD2,CVSSASGPLDTQYF,TGTGTCAGCAGCGCTAGCGGCCCCTTAGATACGCAGTATTTT
TRBV11-1,NA,TRBJ2-1,NA,CASNSGIGRDSYNEQFF,TGTGCCAGCAACTCTGGGATAGGGCGAGACTCCTACAATGAGCAGTTCTTC
TRBV4-1,few,TRBJ2-7,NA,CASSQVAASSYEQYF,TGCGCCAGCAGCCAAGTTGCGGCCTCGTCCTACGAGCAGTACTTC
TRBV6-1,NA,TRBJ1-1,NA,CASIRRRSEAFF,TGTGCCAGCATCAGAAGGAGGTCTGAAGCTTTCTTT